The text below deals with one T cell receptor (beta chain). This clone's antigen is unknown. The record has no base qualities; no much larger clone is one base away. The entry originates in a study of cytomegalovirus exposure and HLA in healthy donors (dated by TCRdb to the late 2010s). With regard to the full study: The 500 to 800 repertoires of the first cohort and the 95 to 150 validation repertoires were produced on the same platform, according to a later analysis. The study was designed to test whether signatures of past pathogen exposure could be identified by cataloging public T cell receptors. A separate validation cohort of about 110 different subjects was used in addition to the roughly 670-subject first cohort. To predict cytomegalovirus infection status, the study combined high-throughput TCR immunosequencing, statistical association of individual TCRs with disease status, and machine learning.

CDR1 and CDR2 (SGHNT, YYREEE) derive from the germline V gene (reference sequence). Counted from cysteine to phenylalanine, this CDR3 has 16 amino acids. Only the CDR3 DNA is retained, 48 bases long and in frame from the first base. A distance of 13 bases separates the germline ends of V and J, which lose 0 bases and 0 bases respectively. Libraries were built with the immunoSEQ multiplex PCR assay. Under the source paper's analysis protocol: To diagnose cytomegalovirus status from the catalog of TCR beta chain sequences, a statistical classification framework was built. Drawn from immuneACCESS, this table holds only the in-frame rearrangements with V and J called that TCRdb kept. Clones are partly lost; checked studies trace under half to an unresolved V gene and leave the rest unexplained. From that table come the V and J calls and clone size; the DNA was used to work out D and trimming. This sample has roughly 98,000 clones in its table, and roughly 90% of those were observed once. The top ten clones comprise under 6.5% of the sample.

The donors were included in the validation cohort of some 120 subjects, a group kept apart from the roughly 690-subject first cohort. Overall study outcomes, separate from this receptor: In vitro tests confirmed that three of the cytomegalovirus-associated TCR beta chains recognize cytomegalovirus antigens. Of the cluster scores, 94% were above 0 in a later analysis, which found that TCRs clustered in the first cohort also tended to co-occur in the approximately 130 validation repertoires. A later analysis had no HLA typing for the validation cohort, so co-occurrence there was scored across all 110 or so repertoires. In the study, about 150 TCR beta chains were listed as associated with cytomegalovirus. The authors suggested that the approach could potentially be generalized to other disease states and immunological phenotypes. The classifier was reported to diagnose cytomegalovirus status with high specificity and sensitivity in both the original and validation cohorts. Most TCR sequences were seen in very few donors, while some public TCRs were found in many individuals.

The V gene is TRBV5-4 and the J gene is TRBJ2-7, with the D segment identity uncertain. The clonotype was recovered from a man between 18 and 29 years old in good health and CMV-seropositive. Sequenced material: PBMCs. The CDR3 loop reads CASSLASSTSSYEQYF. The nucleotide sequence reads TGTGCCAGCAGCTTGGCCAGTTCCACAAGCTCCTACGAGCAGTACTTC.